This T cell receptor (beta chain) emerged from a study of blood T cell repertoires in COVID-19. Here immunoSEQ multiplex PCR was the method, and the copy in TCRdb shows in-frame clones only, minus some. The sample includes 150,000 to 200,000 clones, roughly 76% of them seen just once. Sequenced sample: peripheral blood. This TCR derives from a woman between 45 and 60 years old with active or convalescent COVID-19.

The CDR3 region has the DNA TGTGCCAGCAGGGGAGTCAGGATTGGGGATACGCAGTATTTT. Amino acid sequence: CASRGVRIGDTQYF. This chain links TRBV6-5 with TRBJ2-3, with D possibly matching TRBD2 (5 bases). The CDR3 loop spans 14 amino acids. The V gene's germline CDR1 is MNHEY and CDR2 SVGAGI. V lost 6 bases, J lost 6 bases, and 16 bases lay in between.